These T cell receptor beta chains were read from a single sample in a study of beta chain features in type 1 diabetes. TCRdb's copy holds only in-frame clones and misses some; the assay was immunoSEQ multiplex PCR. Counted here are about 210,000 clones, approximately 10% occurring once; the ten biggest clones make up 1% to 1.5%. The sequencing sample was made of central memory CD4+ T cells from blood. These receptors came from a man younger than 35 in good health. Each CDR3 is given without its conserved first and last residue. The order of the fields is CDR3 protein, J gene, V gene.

cdr3_aa: ASSPGDGRALFSEQF; j_call: TRBJ2-1; v_call: TRBV5-6
cdr3_aa: ASTRRGRESTDTQY; j_call: TRBJ2-3; v_call: TRBV9
cdr3_aa: ASSFFIGGTNTEAF; j_call: TRBJ1-1; v_call: TRBV28
cdr3_aa: ASSLTFGTAAYEQY; j_call: TRBJ2-7; v_call: TRBV5-1
cdr3_aa: ASSPATRYEQY; j_call: TRBJ2-7; v_call: TRBV7-8
cdr3_aa: ASSLALAGVLVEQF; j_call: TRBJ2-1; v_call: TRBV7-3
cdr3_aa: ASSPWTGVNEQF; j_call: TRBJ2-1; v_call: TRBV13
cdr3_aa: ASSPLGSETGVYEQY; j_call: .; v_call: TRBV18
cdr3_aa: ASSADYRGREQY; j_call: TRBJ2-7; v_call: TRBV7-2
cdr3_aa: ASSLYAEKLF; j_call: TRBJ1-4; v_call: TRBV2
cdr3_aa: ASSPGQGNGYT; j_call: TRBJ1-2; v_call: TRBV7-2
cdr3_aa: ASSILAGGEQF; j_call: TRBJ2-1; v_call: TRBV19
cdr3_aa: ASSFLDRWEQY; j_call: TRBJ2-7; v_call: TRBV27
cdr3_aa: ASAGTGVGGTSTDTQY; j_call: TRBJ2-3; v_call: TRBV7-2
cdr3_aa: ASSHRLAGGTLSTDTQY; j_call: TRBJ2-3; v_call: TRBV4-2
cdr3_aa: ASFNFGSEQF; j_call: TRBJ2-1; v_call: TRBV11-2
cdr3_aa: ASSSTSGAQETQY; j_call: TRBJ2-5; v_call: TRBV11-2
cdr3_aa: ASSPRVGETQY; j_call: TRBJ2-5; v_call: TRBV5-4
cdr3_aa: ACSRDGGPNTGELF; j_call: TRBJ2-2; v_call: TRBV7-2
cdr3_aa: ASKSVGPGEKLF; j_call: TRBJ1-4; v_call: TRBV5-1
cdr3_aa: ASRVAGGPSLRNEQF; j_call: TRBJ2-1; v_call: TRBV19
cdr3_aa: SVRRDKNTEAF; j_call: TRBJ1-1; v_call: TRBV29-1
cdr3_aa: ASSERRVGTDTQY; j_call: TRBJ2-3; v_call: TRBV25-1
cdr3_aa: ASSQYMGLATDTQY; j_call: TRBJ2-3; v_call: TRBV23-1
cdr3_aa: ASSFWREDEQY; j_call: TRBJ2-7; v_call: TRBV7-2
cdr3_aa: ASSVGRGTEAF; j_call: TRBJ1-1; v_call: TRBV2
cdr3_aa: ASSYGRSRSDTQY; j_call: TRBJ2-3; v_call: TRBV7-2
cdr3_aa: ASSPLALAQNEQF; j_call: TRBJ2-1; v_call: TRBV7-9
cdr3_aa: SVVPSGRAPELDEQF; j_call: TRBJ2-1; v_call: TRBV29-1
cdr3_aa: ASSSANEQF; j_call: TRBJ2-1; v_call: TRBV21-1
cdr3_aa: ASTPLADYNEQF; j_call: TRBJ2-1; v_call: TRBV7-3
cdr3_aa: AWSLFQETQY; j_call: TRBJ2-5; v_call: TRBV30